Shown below are 27 T cell receptor beta chains from a single sample sequenced in a study of blood T cells in healthy people across ages (dated by TCRdb to between 2014 and 2017). The library came from 5' RACE. TCRdb records Illumina HiSeq 2500 as the sequencer. A second roughly 7 to 11 cycle PCR used a sample-barcoded 5' primer and a J-beta primer mix. TCRdb reworked the public reads: Q25 trimming with fastp, MiXCR clone assembly, productive beta chains retained. Each CDR3 protein appears once, grouped with its most common genes and DNA. For this sample there are around 800,000 distinct CDR3 sequences; 35% to 50% appear just once. About a sixth of the sample lies in the top ten. Sequenced input: blood. These receptors were taken from a man older than 75 in good health.

This chain connects TRBV24-1 to TRBJ2-3, with 7 bases aligning to TRBD1. V lost 9 bases, J lost 4 bases, and 12 bases stayed unmatched. CDR3 length: 15 residues. The V gene's germline CDR1 is KGHDR and CDR2 SFDVKD. The CDR3 protein is CATGTAASGADTQYF. CDR3 sequence (DNA): TGTGCCACCGGGACAGCGGCTTCAGGGGCAGATACGCAGTATTTT.

About this clonotype itself: Compared with germline, one end of the junction differs, possibly owing to a read error. The chain recombines TRBV7-2 with TRBJ2-3; 10 nucleotides line up with TRBD2. Germline V gives CDR1 SGHTA, CDR2 FQGNSA. The CDR3 runs to 17 residues. The DNA for the CDR3 is TGTGCCAACAGCAAACCTCTAGCGGGAGTCGGTGCAGATACGCAGTATTTT. This gives the protein CANSKPLAGVGADTQYF.

This rearrangement joins TRBV10-3 to TRBJ2-1; 7 nucleotides agree with TRBD1. V lost 0 bases, J lost 7 bases, and 6 bases stayed unmatched. The CDR3 has 15 residues. Germline V gene lookup returns CDR1 ENHRY and CDR2 SYGVKD. Here the CDR3 reads CAISESGTVLNEQFF. The CDR3 region has the DNA TGTGCCATCAGTGAGTCCGGGACAGTACTAAATGAGCAGTTCTTC.

This sequence joins TRBV5-1 and TRBJ2-3, with TRBD1 as a possible D gene (7 bases). CDR1 is SGHRS, CDR2 YFSETQ, per germline. This CDR3 comprises 15 residues. The germline V and J ends were trimmed by 3 bases and 11 bases, with 22 bases remaining between them. As DNA, the CDR3 is TGCGCCAGCAGCTCCGCGGGACAGCCCGAGAATGAGCAGTATTTT. Its translation is CASSSAGQPENEQYF.

This chain joins TRBV11-2 and TRBJ2-3; either TRBD1 or TRBD2 may fit D (6 bases each). CDR1 SGHAT and CDR2 FQNNGV come from the germline V gene. The CDR3 length is 15 residues. Trimming took 5 bases from V and 1 from J, leaving 13 bases between them. The CDR3 protein is CASSLKGGRTDTQYF. The CDR3 nucleotides are TGTGCCAGCAGCCTAAAGGGGGGCCGCACAGATACGCAGTATTTT.

The chain is built from TRBV7-2 and TRBJ2-1; tentative D call: TRBD2 (6 bases). The CDR3 contains 15 residues. V was pared by 1 base and J by 8 bases, with 15 bases between. Germline V gene sequence: CDR1 SGHTA, CDR2 FQGNSA. CDR3 sequence: CTSSLVGGNKDEQFF. CDR3 in DNA: TGTACCAGCAGCTTAGTGGGCGGGAATAAAGATGAGCAGTTCTTC.

This clonotype appeared a few times. The chain employs TRBV28 and TRBJ2-7, with D possibly being TRBD2 (10 bases). The CDR3 is 20 residues long. From germline, CDR1 is MDHEN and CDR2 SYDVKM. The germline V and J ends were trimmed by 7 bases and 2 bases, with 33 bases remaining between them. CDR3 DNA: TGTGCCAGCATGAGGGACAGGGTGGACTCGAGGACTAGCGGAACCTACGAGCAGTACTTC. This codes for CASMRDRVDSRTSGTYEQYF.

The chain combines TRBV2 with TRBJ2-7, with D tentatively TRBD2 (5 bases). The J call may be incorrect, as the DNA end agrees better with TRBJ2-5. The CDR3 runs to 11 residues. The V gene's germline CDR1 is SNHLY and CDR2 FYNNEI. The CDR3 reads CASRVEATQYF. CDR3 coding DNA: TGTGCCAGCAGGGTGGAGGCGACCCAGTACTTC.

V gene TRBV27 combines with J gene TRBJ2-1; the match to TRBD2 covers 9 bases. Unmatched junction bases numbered 13, after V lost 3 bases and J lost 4 bases. CDR3 length equals 18 residues. Germline loops: CDR1 MNHEY, CDR2 SMNVEV (reference sequence). This CDR3 reads CASSFSLGGSGSYNEQFF. The CDR3 DNA reads as TGTGCCAGCAGTTTTTCCTTGGGGGGTAGCGGGAGTTACAATGAGCAGTTCTTC.

The chain is built from TRBV20-1 and TRBJ1-2; no clear D. V lost 7 bases and J lost 8, with 14 bases in between. CDR3 size: 11 residues. Per germline, CDR1 DFQATT and CDR2 SNEGSKA (reference sequence). CDR3 loop: CSVRWQSGYTF. Here the CDR3 DNA reads TGCAGTGTTAGGTGGCAGAGCGGCTACACCTTC.

The rearrangement uses TRBV27 and TRBJ1-2; 7 nucleotides agree with TRBD1. This CDR3 contains 15 residues. The V gene's germline CDR1 is MNHEY and CDR2 SMNVEV (reference sequence). V was pared by 5 bases and J by 8 bases, with 14 bases of the junction left unmatched. The CDR3 loop reads CASSPDRAVLRGYTF. CDR3 in DNA: TGTGCCAGCAGTCCTGACAGGGCTGTGTTACGGGGCTACACCTTC.

Details on this clonotype: The junction departs from germline at one end; a sequencing error may be responsible. This chain links TRBV3-1 with TRBJ2-3; no clear D gene. Germline values: CDR1 LGHDT, CDR2 YNNKEL (reference sequence). There are 14 residues in the CDR3. CDR3 residues: CASSQDHPRDTQYF. CDR3 sequence (DNA): TGTGCTAGCAGCCAAGATCACCCAAGAGATACGCAGTATTTT.

This chain uses TRBV6-2 or TRBV6-3 with TRBJ2-7, with D possibly being TRBD2 (5 bases). V dropped 10 bases and J dropped 2 bases, with 12 bases sitting between them. Germline CDR1 is MNHEY and CDR2 is SVGEGT. The CDR3 runs to 12 residues. The CDR3 coding sequence is TGTGCCACTAGGAGGAGCACCTACGAGCAGTACTTC. Its protein product is CATRRSTYEQYF.

There are a few counts of this clonotype. The CDR3 reads CASSSLGGGSYNSPLHF. CDR3 nucleotides: TGTGCCAGCAGCTCACTCGGGGGAGGCTCCTATAATTCACCCCTCCACTTT. The chain is built from TRBV28 and TRBJ1-6, with a tentative D call TRBD1 (5 bases). Germline CDR1 is MDHEN and CDR2 is SYDVKM. The CDR3 consists of 17 residues. The V end was cut by 6 bases, the J end by 0 bases, with 15 bases between.

This CDR3 is CAIRGDSQDEKLFF. The CDR3 DNA reads TGTGCCATCAGGGGGGACAGCCAGGACGAAAAACTGTTTTTT. This rearrangement joins TRBV10-3 to TRBJ1-4; 7 nucleotides match TRBD1. The germline gives CDR1 ENHRY, CDR2 SYGVKD. There are 14 residues in the CDR3. V shed 6 bases and J 8 bases; nucleotides not matched to a gene: 9.

This clonotype was observed a handful of times. The chain recombines TRBV10-3 with TRBJ2-3, with D perhaps TRBD1 (6 bases). The CDR3 loop spans 11 amino acids. Germline V lookup: CDR1 ENHRY, CDR2 SYGVKD. Trimming left V 8 bases short and J 6 bases short, with 9 bases between. CDR3 in DNA: TGTGCCATCCAAACAGGGGATACGCAGTATTTT. This codes for CAIQTGDTQYF.

The table lists this clonotype with a few counts. DNA of the CDR3: TGTGCCAGCAGTTTTCGGGGTGGGGAGCTGTTTTTT. It codes for CASSFRGGELFF. This sequence joins TRBV28 and TRBJ2-2; tentatively, D is TRBD2 (5 bases). With 3 bases removed from V and 8 bases from J, the gap between germline ends came to 7 bases. CDR3 length: 12 residues. Germline assignment: CDR1 MDHEN and CDR2 SYDVKM.

The chain uses TRBV9 and TRBJ2-3; 12 positions agree with TRBD2. The CDR3 runs to 20 residues. Trimming at V came to 3 bases and at J to 4 bases, leaving 18 bases not matched to a gene. The germline CDR1 and CDR2 sequences are SGDLS and YYNGEE. CDR3 nucleotide sequence: TGTGCCAGCAGCGACTCCCCGACTAGCGGGAGTGGGGAAGTCGCAGATACGCAGTATTTT. Protein: CASSDSPTSGSGEVADTQYF.

This clonotype turned up a few times. V gene TRBV2 combines with J gene TRBJ1-2, with D unclear. Per the germline V gene, CDR1 is SNHLY and CDR2 is FYNNEI. The CDR3 is 12 amino acids. V dropped 8 bases and J dropped 4 bases, with 11 bases sitting between them. CDR3 sequence reads: CASRAGFYGYTF. The CDR3 DNA is TGTGCCAGCCGGGCGGGGTTCTATGGCTACACCTTC.

The genes are TRBV5-1 and TRBJ2-2; D ambiguous. The CDR3 is made up of 13 amino acids. The V end was cut by 2 bases, the J end by 8 bases, with 10 bases between. The germline gives CDR1 SGHRS, CDR2 YFSETQ. In nucleotides, the CDR3 is TGCGCCAGCAGCTTTCTGATTCCTGGGGAGCTGTTTTTT. Translating gives CASSFLIPGELFF.

This clonotype was seen a few times. This sequence joins TRBV6-1 and TRBJ2-3; TRBD1 agrees at 8 bases. Germline CDR1 is MNHNS and CDR2 is SASEGT. This CDR3 has 15 residues. Unmatched junction bases numbered 5, after V lost 3 bases and J lost 3 bases. The CDR3 here is CASSEDRVATDTQYF. CDR3 nucleotides: TGTGCCAGCAGTGAGGACAGGGTGGCGACAGATACGCAGTATTTT.

The J gene is TRBJ2-3, the V gene TRBV9; D not certain. Germline assignment: CDR1 SGDLS and CDR2 YYNGEE. V was cut by 1 base and J by 2 bases, with 17 bases left in between. The CDR3 has 17 amino acids. CDR3 bases: TGTGCCAGCAGCGTAACCCCGGGCCCAACGCCCACAGATACGCAGTATTTT. This encodes CASSVTPGPTPTDTQYF.

Points on this clonotype: One end of the junction is discordant with germline, which a read error may explain. V usage is TRBV27 and J usage is TRBJ2-7; 9 bases are shared with TRBD2. The germline gives CDR1 MNHEY, CDR2 SMNVEV (reference sequence). The CDR3 is 14 amino acids. The CDR3 DNA follows: TGTGCCAGCAGGCAAGCGGGAGGCACCTACGGGCAGTACTTC. Protein product: CASRQAGGTYGQYF.

A remark on this clonotype: One junction end disagrees with the germline gene, perhaps due to a read error. The chain uses TRBV2 and TRBJ2-7, with TRBD1 identical over 8 bases. CDR1 and CDR2 (germline): SNHLY, FYNNEI. The CDR3 runs 14 residues. CDR3 sequence: CAGRATGANDEQYF. The CDR3, as DNA: TGTGCCGGCAGGGCGACAGGGGCGAACGACGAGCAGTACTTC.

This clonotype was counted only a few times. CDR3 DNA sequence: TGTGCCAGCAGTAGTACTAGCGGACCTTTAAGTGAGCAGTTCTTC. Residues: CASSSTSGPLSEQFF. The rearrangement joins TRBV6-1 to TRBJ2-1; 8 nucleotides match TRBD2. Germline CDR1 MNHNS, CDR2 SASEGT. The CDR3 length is 15 residues. V dropped 5 bases and J dropped 9; count of bases not matched to a gene: 12.

This sequence joins TRBV6-2 or TRBV6-3 and TRBJ2-7; D gene ambiguous. With 6 bases removed from V and 0 bases from J, the gap between germline ends came to 9 bases. Germline V gene data show CDR1 as MNHEY and CDR2 as SVGEGT. The CDR3 is 13 amino acids. In DNA form, the CDR3 reads TGTGCCAGCAGGATGCGGTCCTCCTACGAGCAGTACTTC. This encodes CASRMRSSYEQYF.

This clonotype was seen a few times. The genes are TRBV7-2 and TRBJ2-7; D perhaps matches TRBD1 (6 bases). V lost 5 bases and J 3 bases, leaving 14 bases between the germline ends. The CDR3 contains 14 residues. CDR1 is SGHTA, CDR2 FQGNSA, per germline. The CDR3 protein is CASSTTGHLYEQYF. Here the CDR3 DNA reads TGTGCCAGCAGCACAACGGGACATCTCTACGAGCAGTACTTC.